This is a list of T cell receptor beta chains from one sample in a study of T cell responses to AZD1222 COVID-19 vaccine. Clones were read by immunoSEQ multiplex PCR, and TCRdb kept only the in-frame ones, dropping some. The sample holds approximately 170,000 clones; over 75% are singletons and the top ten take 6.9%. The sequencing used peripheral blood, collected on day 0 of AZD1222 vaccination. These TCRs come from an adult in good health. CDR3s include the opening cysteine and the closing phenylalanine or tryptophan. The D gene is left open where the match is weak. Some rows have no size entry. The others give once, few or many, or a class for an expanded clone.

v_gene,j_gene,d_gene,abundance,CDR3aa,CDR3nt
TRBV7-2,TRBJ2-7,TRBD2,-,CASSFGLAFEQYF,TGTGCCAGCAGCTTTGGACTAGCCTTCGAGCAGTACTTC
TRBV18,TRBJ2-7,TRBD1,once,CASSPSGQGSYEQYF,TGTGCCAGCTCACCTTCGGGACAGGGGTCCTACGAGCAGTACTTC
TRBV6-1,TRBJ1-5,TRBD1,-,CASSEWTGGGNQPQHF,TGTGCCAGCAGTGAATGGACAGGGGGCGGCAATCAGCCCCAGCATTTT
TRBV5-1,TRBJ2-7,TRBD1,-,CASSPDRGPYEQYF,TGCGCCAGCAGCCCCGACAGGGGGCCTTACGAGCAGTACTTC
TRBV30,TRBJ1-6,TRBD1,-,CAWGTGRNSPLHF,TGTGCCTGGGGGACAGGGCGGAATTCACCCCTCCACTTT
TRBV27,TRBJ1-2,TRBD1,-,CASSFGDRADGYTF,TGTGCCAGCAGTTTCGGGGACAGGGCAGATGGCTACACCTTC
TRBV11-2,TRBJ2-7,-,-,CASSLGWQHYEQYF,TGTGCCAGCAGCTTAGGGTGGCAGCACTACGAGCAGTACTTC
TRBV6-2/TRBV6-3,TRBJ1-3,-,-,CASSYSAASSGNTIYF,TGTGCCAGCAGTTACTCGGCAGCGAGCTCTGGAAACACCATATATTTT
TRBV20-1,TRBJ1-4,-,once,CSASAPGTTNEKLFF,TGCAGTGCTAGTGCCCCGGGGACCACTAATGAAAAACTGTTTTTT
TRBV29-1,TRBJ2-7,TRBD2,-,CSVEAGGHRLSYEQYF,TGCAGCGTTGAAGCGGGAGGACATCGCCTCTCCTACGAGCAGTACTTC
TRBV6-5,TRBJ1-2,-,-,CASSYSEGLGYTF,TGTGCCAGCAGTTACTCGGAGGGCTTGGGCTACACCTTC
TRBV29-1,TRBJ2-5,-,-,CSVAGGQETQYF,TGCAGCGTTGCGGGCGGACAAGAGACCCAGTACTTC
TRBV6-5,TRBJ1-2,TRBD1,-,CASREGQGGGYGYTF,TGTGCCAGCAGAGAGGGACAGGGAGGGGGCTATGGCTACACCTTC
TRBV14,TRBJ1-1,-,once,CASSQFGENTEAFF,TGTGCCAGCAGCCAATTTGGGGAGAACACTGAAGCTTTCTTT
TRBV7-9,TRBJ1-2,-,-,CASSLAGGADGYTF,TGTGCCAGCAGCTTAGCAGGGGGGGCGGATGGCTACACCTTC
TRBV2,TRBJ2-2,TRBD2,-,CASSHLAGVDTGELFF,TGTGCCAGCAGCCATCTAGCGGGGGTTGATACCGGGGAGCTGTTTTTT
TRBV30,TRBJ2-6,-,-,CAWHPGASGANVLTF,TGTGCCTGGCATCCCGGGGCCTCTGGGGCCAACGTCCTGACTTTC
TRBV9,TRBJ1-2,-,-,CASSVGQANYGYTF,TGTGCCAGCAGCGTAGGGCAGGCTAACTATGGCTACACCTTC
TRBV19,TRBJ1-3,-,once,CASSIEGGGNTIYF,TGTGCCAGTAGTATCGAGGGCGGAGGAAACACCATATATTTT
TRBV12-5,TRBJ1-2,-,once,CASGLVQGDSGGYTF,TGTGCTAGTGGTTTGGTACAGGGCGACTCAGGTGGCTACACCTTC
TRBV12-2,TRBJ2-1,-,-,CASRLWPTGRSYNEQFF,TGTGCAAGTCGCTTATGGCCTACAGGTCGCTCCTACAATGAGCAGTTCTTC
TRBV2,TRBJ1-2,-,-,CASSNRDYYGYTF,TGTGCCAGCAGTAACAGGGACTACTATGGCTACACCTTC
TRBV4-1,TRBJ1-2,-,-,CASSPRTRTNYGYTF,TGCGCCAGCAGCCCGCGGACACGGACTAACTATGGCTACACCTTC
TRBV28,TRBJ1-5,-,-,CASSLGTFPSPQHF,TGTGCCAGCAGTCTGGGGACGTTCCCTTCTCCCCAGCATTTT
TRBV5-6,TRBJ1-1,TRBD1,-,CASSSPRQGLGGNTEAFF,TGTGCCAGCAGCTCCCCGAGACAGGGGTTGGGAGGGAACACTGAAGCTTTCTTT
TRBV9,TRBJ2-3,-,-,CASSVDGDSYTQYF,TGTGCCAGCAGCGTAGACGGTGACAGCTATACGCAGTATTTT
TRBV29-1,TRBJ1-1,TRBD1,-,CSVEATTGFLAIAFF,TGCAGCGTTGAAGCCACGACAGGGTTTCTGGCTATAGCTTTCTTT
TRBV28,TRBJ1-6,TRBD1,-,CASIPEGQGGPPLHF,TGTGCCAGCATCCCCGAGGGACAGGGAGGCCCACCCCTCCACTTT
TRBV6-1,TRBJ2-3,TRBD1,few,CASSENPGQGTDTQYF,TGTGCCAGCAGTGAAAACCCGGGACAGGGCACAGATACGCAGTATTTT
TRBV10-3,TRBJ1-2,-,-,CAVRREGIYGYTF,TGTGCCGTCCGACGGGAGGGAATCTATGGCTACACCTTT
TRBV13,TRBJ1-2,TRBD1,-,CASSPDRGSYGYTF,TGTGCCAGCAGCCCCGACAGGGGTAGCTATGGCTACACCTTC
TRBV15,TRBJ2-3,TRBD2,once,CATRRTSGGTDTQYF,TGTGCCACCAGAAGGACTAGCGGGGGAACAGATACGCAGTATTTT
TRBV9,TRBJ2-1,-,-,CASSVGGLHNEQFF,TGTGCCAGCAGCGTGGGGGGCCTGCACAATGAGCAGTTCTTC
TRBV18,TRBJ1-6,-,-,CASSPDSNSPLHF,TGTGCCAGCTCACCGGATAGTAATTCACCCCTCCACTTT
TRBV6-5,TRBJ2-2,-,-,CASSYSRDTGELFF,TGTGCCAGCAGTTACTCGAGGGACACCGGGGAGCTGTTTTTT